The 12 T cell receptor beta chains in this list originate from one sample, sequenced in a study of T cell responses to AZD1222 COVID-19 vaccine. Sequencing was performed with immunoSEQ multiplex PCR; in TCRdb, only in-frame clones are kept and a portion is missing. The data contain 55,000 to 75,000 clones, 85% to 90% of them singletons. Sample: peripheral blood, taken on day 0 of AZD1222 vaccination. The receptors originated from an adult in good health.

The chain has TRBV30 and TRBJ1-4; D might be TRBD1 (5 bases). CDR1 is GTSNPN and CDR2 is SVGIG in the germline V gene (reference sequence). This CDR3 has 13 residues. V lost 4 bases, J lost 2 bases, and 8 bases lay in between. CDR3 in DNA: TGTGCCTGGACCCGACAGACTAATGAAAAACTGTTTTTT. Its translation: CAWTRQTNEKLFF. The entire variable domain, with the rest obtained from reference TRBV30 and TRBJ1-4, is as follows: SQTIHQWPATLVQPVGSPLSLECTVEGTSNPNLYWYRQAAGRGLQLLFYSVGIGQISSEVPQNLSASRPQDRQFILSSKKLLLSDSGFYLCAWTRQTNEKLFFGSGTQLSVL.

This chain joins TRBV25-1 and TRBJ2-5; 8 bases line up with TRBD2. The CDR3 has 15 amino acids. The V segment lost 0 bases and the J segment 1 base; nucleotides outside the gene matches: 1. Germline lookup yields CDR1 MGHDK and CDR2 SYGVNS. The chain's CDR3 is CASSEYTSGQETQYF. The CDR3 DNA sequence: TGTGCCAGCAGTGAATATACTAGCGGCCAAGAGACCCAGTACTTC.

The chain is built from TRBV7-9 and TRBJ2-1; TRBD2 matches at 8 bases. V dropped 1 base and J dropped 5; count of bases not matched to a gene: 4. Germline V gene lookup returns CDR1 SEHNR and CDR2 FQNEAQ (reference sequence). The CDR3 has 15 amino acids. This CDR3 reads CASSLDAGGHNEQFF. CDR3 bases: TGTGCCAGCAGCTTAGACGCGGGGGGCCACAATGAGCAGTTCTTC.

The V call is TRBV5-1, the J call TRBJ1-1; possible D gene TRBD1, 6 bases. V lost 4 bases to trimming and J lost 4 bases, with 23 bases between them. The CDR3 runs 17 residues. Germline V gives CDR1 SGHRS, CDR2 YFSETQ. This CDR3 reads CASSLLGGGYGSTEAFF. The DNA of the CDR3 is TGCGCCAGCAGCCTCCTAGGTGGGGGCTATGGTAGCACTGAAGCTTTCTTT.

This rearrangement joins TRBV27 to TRBJ1-4; no firm D call. Germline V gene sequence: CDR1 MNHEY, CDR2 SMNVEV (reference sequence). Deletions cut 5 bases from V and 8 bases from J, with 15 bases between. The CDR3 has 14 residues. CDR3: CASSSGTAREKLFF. Written as DNA, the CDR3 is TGTGCCAGCAGTAGCGGCACAGCGAGAGAAAAACTGTTTTTT.

A note on this clone: No conserved phenylalanine or tryptophan is present at the end of the CDR3, so a read error is the likely explanation. V and J are TRBV3-1 (or the pseudogene TRBV3-2) and TRBJ1-1; the match to TRBD1 covers 7 bases. J lost 1 base, V lost 4 bases, and 12 bases had no gene match. This CDR3 is built from 17 residues. The V gene's germline CDR1 is LGHDT and CDR2 YNNKEL (reference sequence). Here the CDR3 reads CASSRKRRDSRNTEAFL. CDR3 coding DNA: TGTGCCAGCAGCCGGAAAAGGAGGGACAGTAGGAACACTGAAGCTTTCCTT.

This sequence joins TRBV14 and TRBJ1-6; D is perhaps TRBD1 (5 bases). The CDR3 covers 16 residues. The ends were cut back, 4 bases at V and 0 bases at J, with 10 bases in the middle. In germline, CDR1 is SGHDN, CDR2 FVKESK. CDR3 DNA: TGTGCCAGCAGCCCGAAGGGGAGCTCCTATAATTCACCCCTCCACTTT. It is translated as CASSPKGSSYNSPLHF.

The V and J genes are TRBV12-5 and TRBJ1-5, with D unresolved. The germline V gene has CDR1 LGHNT and CDR2 FRNRAP. Trimming pared 6 bases from V and 6 bases from J, leaving 12 bases between. This CDR3 comprises 13 residues. This CDR3 reads CASGAEEGQPQHF. CDR3 nucleotides: TGTGCTAGTGGCGCCGAGGAAGGTCAGCCCCAGCATTTT.

V and J are TRBV11-2 and TRBJ2-7; 7 bases agree with TRBD1. The CDR3 spans 16 residues. Germline V gene data show CDR1 as SGHAT and CDR2 as FQNNGV. With 4 bases clipped from V and 0 bases from J, the junction kept 9 bases outside the gene matches. For the CDR3, the DNA is TGTGCCAGCAGCTCATACCGGGACAGAAGCTCCTACGAGCAGTACTTC. Residues: CASSSYRDRSSYEQYF.

The V call is TRBV4-1, the J call TRBJ1-1; maybe TRBD1 (5 bases). Trimming left V 4 bases short and J 4 bases short, with 13 bases between. The germline gives CDR1 MGHRA, CDR2 YSYEKL. CDR3 size: 14 residues. CDR3 nucleotide sequence: TGCGCCAGCAGCCCAGGAGTTCAGGGCACTGAAGCTTTCTTT. Protein sequence: CASSPGVQGTEAFF.

J is TRBJ1-3 and V is TRBV5-1; tentatively, D is TRBD1 (5 bases). Germline V gives CDR1 SGHRS, CDR2 YFSETQ. V lost 4 bases, J lost 0 bases, and 14 bases lay in between. There are 16 residues in the CDR3. As DNA, the CDR3 is TGCGCCAGCAGCGTGACAGTTCCCATCTCTGGAAACACCATATATTTT. It is translated as CASSVTVPISGNTIYF.

The chain links TRBV19 to TRBJ2-1; D possibly corresponds to TRBD1 (6 bases). Per the germline V gene, CDR1 is LNHDA and CDR2 is SQIVND (reference sequence). This CDR3 spans 16 amino acids. V lost 4 bases and J 4 bases, leaving 17 bases between the germline ends. CDR3 residues: CASSTPDSPQYNEQFF. The DNA for the CDR3 is TGTGCCAGTAGTACACCGGACAGTCCTCAATACAATGAGCAGTTCTTC.